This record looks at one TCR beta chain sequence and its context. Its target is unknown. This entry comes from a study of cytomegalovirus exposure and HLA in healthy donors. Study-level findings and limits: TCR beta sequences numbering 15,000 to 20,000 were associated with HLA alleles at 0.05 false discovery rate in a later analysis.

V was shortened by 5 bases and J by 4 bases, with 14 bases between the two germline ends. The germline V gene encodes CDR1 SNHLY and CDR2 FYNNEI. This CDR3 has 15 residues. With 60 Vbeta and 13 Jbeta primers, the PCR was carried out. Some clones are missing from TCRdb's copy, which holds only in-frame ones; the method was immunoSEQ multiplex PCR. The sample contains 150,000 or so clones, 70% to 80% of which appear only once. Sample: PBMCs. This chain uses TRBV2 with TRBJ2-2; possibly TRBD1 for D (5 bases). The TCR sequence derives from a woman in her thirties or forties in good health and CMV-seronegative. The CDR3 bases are TGTGCCAGCAGTTCGGGCAGGGTGGGCACCGGGGAGCTGTTTTTT. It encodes CASSSGRVGTGELFF.